Following are 24 T cell receptor beta chains from one sample sequenced in a study of regulatory T cells in long-lasting Graves disease. Building the TCR beta libraries relied on iRepertoire HTBI primers, and CDR3 regions underwent Arm-PCR. TCRdb re-analysed the multiplex PCR reads in MiXCR, keeping a single row per CDR3 protein. The sample has roughly 380,000 distinct CDR3 sequences, less than 20% seen once. Time point denoted: newly diagnosed GD, antithyroid drugs for less than 3 months. Construction of the TCR library relied on RNA isolated from PBMCs. The sample in question was peripheral blood mononuclear cells (PBMCs), obtained at new diagnosis, from a patient treated with antithyroid drugs. The receptor source for this set is a female donor with Graves disease.

In this sample, this clonotype turned up many times. The genes are TRBV6-2 or TRBV6-3 and TRBJ2-3, with D perhaps assigned TRBD1 or TRBD2 (5 bases each). Trimming took 5 bases from V and 6 from J, leaving 24 bases between them. The germline gives CDR1 MNHEY, CDR2 SVGEGT. This CDR3 spans 17 amino acids. The CDR3 sequence: CASSEPSWGTTGDTQYF. The CDR3 nucleotides read TGTGCCAGCAGTGAGCCAAGTTGGGGGACGACTGGCGATACGCAGTATTTT.

This clonotype occurred a few times. The V and J genes are TRBV4-3 and TRBJ1-2; D is ambiguous. V was shortened by 4 bases and J by 8 bases, with 23 bases between the two germline ends. CDR1 is LGHNA and CDR2 is YSLEER in the germline V gene. CDR3 length equals 16 residues. In nucleotides, the CDR3 is TGCGCCAGCAGCCCCTACGATTGGTCCGGGAAGAAGGGCTACACCTTC. It encodes CASSPYDWSGKKGYTF.

The rearrangement links TRBV6-1 to TRBJ2-7, with 7 bases matching TRBD1. This CDR3 spans 14 amino acids. Germline lookup yields CDR1 MNHNS and CDR2 SASEGT. The V segment lost 3 bases and the J segment 4 bases; nucleotides outside the gene matches: 6. CDR3 DNA: TGTGCCAGCAGTGAGGTAGGGGGCAGTTACGAGCAGTACTTC. This encodes CASSEVGGSYEQYF.

This clonotype was recorded many times. The chain recombines TRBV28 with TRBJ2-7; D perhaps matches TRBD2 (5 bases). Germline-derived CDR1 and CDR2 are MDHEN and SYDVKM. This CDR3 comprises 13 residues. Trimming pared 5 bases from V and 3 bases from J, leaving 11 bases between. The CDR3 protein is CASSPPDFYEQYF. CDR3 in DNA: TGTGCCAGCAGTCCCCCGGACTTCTACGAGCAGTACTTC. The whole variable domain, filled in from reference TRBV28 and TRBJ2-7, reads DVKVTQSSRYLVKRTGEKVFLECVQDMDHENMFWYRQDPGLGLRLIYFSYDVKMKEKGDIPEGYSVSREKKERFSLILESASTNQTSMYLCASSPPDFYEQYFGPGTRLTVT.

This clonotype has at least ten counts. The chain couples TRBV6-1 to TRBJ2-7; 7 nucleotides align to TRBD1. The CDR3 extends over 16 amino acids. Trimming removed 6 bases from V and 2 bases from J; junction bases left unmatched: 13. Germline V gene lookup returns CDR1 MNHNS and CDR2 SASEGT. The CDR3 sequence is CASSAPTLGQTYEQYF. The CDR3 nucleotides are TGTGCCAGCAGCGCACCCACCCTGGGACAGACCTACGAGCAGTACTTC.

This chain connects TRBV11-3 to TRBJ2-2, with D possibly being TRBD2 (5 bases). Germline V CDR1 and CDR2: SGHNT, YENEEA. Trimming took off 5 bases at V and 7 bases at J, with 11 bases between the two ends. CDR3 length: 13 residues. The CDR3 loop is CASSMRAHGELFF. The CDR3 DNA is TGTGCCAGCAGCATGAGGGCGCACGGGGAGCTGTTTTTT.

The chain combines TRBV20-1 with TRBJ2-1; 9 nucleotides agree with TRBD2. The end of the DNA is better explained by TRBJ2-5, so the J call may be wrong. This CDR3 is built from 14 residues. In germline, CDR1 is DFQATT, CDR2 SNEGSKA (reference sequence). The DNA for the CDR3 is TGCAGTGCTAGTAATAGCGGGAGATTAGAGACCCAGTACTTC. Protein sequence: CSASNSGRLETQYF.

This clonotype was counted many times. The chain combines TRBV7-6 with TRBJ1-4; 7 bases align to TRBD1. The CDR3 is 14 residues long. J was trimmed by 8 bases and V by 1 base; bases with no gene match: 4. Germline V gene data show CDR1 as SGHVS and CDR2 as FNYEAQ. The CDR3: CASSLVGGSEKLFF. CDR3 in DNA: TGTGCCAGCAGCTTAGTAGGGGGCTCAGAAAAACTGTTTTTT. The full variable domain, rest sourced from reference TRBV7-6 and TRBJ1-4, is GAGVSQSPRYKVTKRGQDVALRCDPISGHVSLYWYRQALGQGPEFLTYFNYEAQQDKSGLPNDRFSAERPEGSISTLTIQRTEQRDSAMYRCASSLVGGSEKLFFGSGTQLSVL.

The V call is TRBV2, the J call TRBJ2-1; D is undetermined. Germline CDR1 SNHLY, CDR2 FYNNEI. V lost 5 bases and J lost 3, with 8 bases in between. The CDR3 runs to 13 residues. CDR3 loop: CASSPDGYNEQFF. CDR3 nucleotide sequence: TGTGCCAGCAGTCCGGACGGCTACAATGAGCAGTTCTTC.

There are many counts of this clonotype. The chain combines TRBV7-9 with TRBJ1-1; D remains unclear. The CDR3 is 13 residues long. CDR1 and CDR2 from the germline V gene are SEHNR and FQNEAQ (reference sequence). The V end was cut by 8 bases, the J end by 1 base, with 11 bases between. Here the CDR3 DNA reads TGTGCCAGCTGCGGTGACCCGAACACTGAAGCTTTCTTT. It specifies CASCGDPNTEAFF.

The sample holds many counts of this clonotype. CDR3: CASKGTAGVFTDTQYF. The CDR3 DNA reads as TGTGCCAGCAAGGGAACAGCGGGAGTTTTCACAGATACGCAGTATTTT. The chain recombines TRBV6-1 with TRBJ2-3; TRBD2 matches 8 bases. J gave up 2 bases and V 7 bases, and 11 bases lay outside the gene matches. The CDR3 runs to 16 residues. Germline values: CDR1 MNHNS, CDR2 SASEGT.

This clonotype occurred many times. The rearrangement joins TRBV14 to TRBJ2-7; a possible D gene is TRBD1 (6 bases). Per germline, CDR1 SGHDN and CDR2 FVKESK. The CDR3 has 15 amino acids. V dropped 4 bases and J dropped 1 base, with 14 bases sitting between them. The CDR3 reads CASSLPGTKSYEQYF. As DNA, the CDR3 is TGTGCCAGCAGCCTACCCGGGACAAAATCCTACGAGCAGTACTTC.

This clonotype was seen ten or more times. The chain has TRBV27 and TRBJ1-1; no clear D. Germline values: CDR1 MNHEY, CDR2 SMNVEV (reference sequence). The CDR3 is made up of 13 amino acids. Deletions cut 2 bases from V and 3 bases from J, with 7 bases between. CDR3 nucleotides: TGTGCCAGCAGTTTAGCCTTATACACTGAAGCTTTCTTT. It codes for CASSLALYTEAFF.

This clonotype was recorded at least ten times. The rearrangement links TRBV6-1 to TRBJ2-3; 7 nucleotides match TRBD2. J gave up 0 bases and V 8 bases, and 8 bases lay outside the gene matches. This CDR3 spans 15 amino acids. Germline CDR1 reads MNHNS; CDR2 reads SASEGT. As DNA, the CDR3 is TGTGCCAGCTACCTGGGCGGGAGTAGCACAGATACGCAGTATTTT. Translation gives CASYLGGSSTDTQYF.

This clonotype was seen a handful of times. The CDR3 reads CASSSSITEGGDGYTF. The DNA of the CDR3 is TGTGCCAGCAGCTCATCGATCACAGAGGGCGGTGATGGCTACACCTTC. The chain joins TRBV11-2 to TRBJ1-2, with D hard to call. This CDR3 is 16 amino acids long. The V and J ends lost 4 bases and 6 bases respectively, with 21 bases between them. Per the germline V gene, CDR1 is SGHAT and CDR2 is FQNNGV.

Details on this clonotype: A single base separates this from a much larger clone, so it may be a read error. This chain links TRBV9 with TRBJ2-5; 10 nucleotides agree with TRBD2. Looked up from germline, CDR1 is SGDLS and CDR2 is YYNGEE. The CDR3 has 16 residues. The CDR3 loop is CASSVGASGRGETQHF. CDR3 nucleotide sequence: TGTGCCAGCAGCGTAGGTGCTAGCGGGAGAGGCGAGACCCAGCACTTC. Full variable domain (rest looked up from reference TRBV9 and TRBJ2-5): DSGVTQTPKHLITATGQRVTLRCSPRSGDLSVYWYQQSLDQGLQFLIQYYNGEERAKGNILERFSAQQFPDLHSELNLSSLELGDSALYFCASSVGASGRGETQHFGPGTRLLVL.

Ten or more counts support this clonotype. The gene calls are TRBV7-3 and TRBJ2-3, with D maybe TRBD2 (6 bases). There are 15 residues in the CDR3. V lost 4 bases, J lost 7 bases, and 18 bases lay in between. Germline CDR1 is SGHTA and CDR2 is FQGTGA. CDR3 loop: CASSSPWDSGNTQYF. For the CDR3, the DNA is TGTGCCAGCAGCTCACCCTGGGACTCCGGAAATACGCAGTATTTT.

This clonotype was observed a handful of times. The rearrangement uses TRBV29-1 and TRBJ2-1; TRBD2 matches at 11 bases. There are 14 residues in the CDR3. Losses at the gene ends were 7 bases for V and 4 bases for J; bases not matched to a gene: 6. Germline lookup yields CDR1 SQVTM and CDR2 ANQGSEA. The CDR3 reads CSAIAGGHYNEQFF. The CDR3 DNA is TGCAGCGCCATAGCGGGAGGGCATTACAATGAGCAGTTCTTC.

This clonotype was counted ten times or more. V usage is TRBV20-1 and J usage is TRBJ1-2; 7 bases match TRBD1. J lost 1 base, V lost 5 bases, and 4 bases had no gene match. Germline V gives CDR1 DFQATT, CDR2 SNEGSKA (reference sequence). The CDR3 is 13 residues long. CDR3 residues: CSAPGQFNYGYTF. In nucleotides, the CDR3 is TGCAGTGCTCCGGGACAGTTTAACTATGGCTACACCTTC.

This clonotype was seen ten or more times. The V call is TRBV24-1, the J call TRBJ2-2; possible D gene TRBD2, 5 bases. This CDR3 comprises 13 residues. The V and J ends lost 9 bases and 6 bases respectively, with 13 bases between them. Germline V gene data show CDR1 as KGHDR and CDR2 as SFDVKD. CDR3: CATGRLRSGELFF. The CDR3 bases are TGTGCCACCGGGAGATTAAGGTCCGGGGAGCTGTTTTTT.

This clonotype showed up many times. The J gene is TRBJ1-1, the V gene TRBV20-1, with D unclear. V lost 0 bases to trimming and J lost 8 bases, with 7 bases between them. CDR3 length: 11 residues. CDR1 is DFQATT and CDR2 is SNEGSKA in the germline V gene (reference sequence). CDR3 loop: CSAREVEEAFF. In DNA form, the CDR3 reads TGCAGTGCTAGAGAGGTGGAGGAAGCTTTCTTT.

This clonotype was found many times. The V gene is TRBV12-3 or TRBV12-4, the J gene TRBJ2-5, with 7 positions matching TRBD2. J was trimmed by 5 bases and V by 6 bases; bases with no gene match: 9. This CDR3 region has 14 residues. The CDR3 nucleotides are TGTGCCAGCAGCCGAGCGGGGAATGGGGAGACCCAGTACTTC. As protein: CASSRAGNGETQYF.

This clonotype has a count of ten or more. V and J are TRBV20-1 and TRBJ2-1, with 8 bases aligning to TRBD2. Unmatched junction bases numbered 13, after V lost 3 bases and J lost 9 bases. The CDR3 is 15 residues long. Germline V gene data show CDR1 as DFQATT and CDR2 as SNEGSKA (reference sequence). CDR3 coding DNA: TGCAGTGCTAGCGGGCTAGCGGGTGCCCATGCTGAGCAGTTCTTC. Translating it yields CSASGLAGAHAEQFF.

The rearrangement joins TRBV7-3 to TRBJ2-2; TRBD1 matches at 9 bases. J was trimmed by 7 bases and V by 5 bases; bases with no gene match: 5. Germline CDR1 is SGHTA and CDR2 is FQGTGA. The CDR3 consists of 14 residues. DNA for the CDR3: TGTGCCAGCAGCCCGGGACAGGGTTTCGGGGAGCTGTTTTTT. Translating it yields CASSPGQGFGELFF.